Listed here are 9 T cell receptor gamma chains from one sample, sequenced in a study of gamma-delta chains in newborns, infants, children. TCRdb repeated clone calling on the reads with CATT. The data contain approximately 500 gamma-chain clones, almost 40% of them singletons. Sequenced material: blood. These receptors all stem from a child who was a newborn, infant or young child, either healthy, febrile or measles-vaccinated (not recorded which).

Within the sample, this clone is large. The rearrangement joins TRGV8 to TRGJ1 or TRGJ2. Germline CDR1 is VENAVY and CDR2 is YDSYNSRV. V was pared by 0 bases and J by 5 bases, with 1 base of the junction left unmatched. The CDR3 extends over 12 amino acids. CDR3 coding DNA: TGTGCCACCTGGGATAGGCATTATAAGAAACTCTTT. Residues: CATWDRHYKKLF.

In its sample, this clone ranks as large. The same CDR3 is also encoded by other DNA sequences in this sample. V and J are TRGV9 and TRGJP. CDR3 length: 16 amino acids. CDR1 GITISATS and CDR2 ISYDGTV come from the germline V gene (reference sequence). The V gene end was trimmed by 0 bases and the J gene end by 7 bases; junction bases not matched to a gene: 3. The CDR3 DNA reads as TGTGCCTTGTGGGAGGTGTTGGAGTTGGGCAAAAAAATCAAGGTATTT. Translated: CALWEVLELGKKIKVF.

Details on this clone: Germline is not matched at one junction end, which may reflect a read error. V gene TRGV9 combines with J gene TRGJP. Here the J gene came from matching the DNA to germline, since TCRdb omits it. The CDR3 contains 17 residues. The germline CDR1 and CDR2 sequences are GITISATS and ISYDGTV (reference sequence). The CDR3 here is CALWEGRQELGKKIKVF. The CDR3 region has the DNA TGTGCCTTGTGGGAGGGCCGGCAGGAGTTGGGCAAAAAAATCAAGGTATTT.

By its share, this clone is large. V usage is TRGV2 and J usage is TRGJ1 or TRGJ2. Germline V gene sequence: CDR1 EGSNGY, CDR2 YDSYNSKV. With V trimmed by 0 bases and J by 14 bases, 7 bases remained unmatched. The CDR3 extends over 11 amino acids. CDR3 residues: CATWDGPEELF. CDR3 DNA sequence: TGTGCCACCTGGGACGGGCCGGAGGAACTCTTT.

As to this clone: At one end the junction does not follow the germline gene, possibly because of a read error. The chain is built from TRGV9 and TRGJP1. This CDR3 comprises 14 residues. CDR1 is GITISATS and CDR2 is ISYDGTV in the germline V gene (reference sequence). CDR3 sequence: CALWENTTGRFKIF. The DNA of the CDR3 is TGTGCCTTGTGGGAGAATACCACTGGTCGGTTCAAGATATTT.

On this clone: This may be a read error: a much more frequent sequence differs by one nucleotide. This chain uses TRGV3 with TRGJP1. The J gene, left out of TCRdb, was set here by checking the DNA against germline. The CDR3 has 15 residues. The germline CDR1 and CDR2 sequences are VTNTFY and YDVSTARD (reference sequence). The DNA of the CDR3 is TGTGCCACCGGGGACAGGCAGGCCACTGGTTGGTTCAAGATATTT. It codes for CATGDRQATGWFKIF.

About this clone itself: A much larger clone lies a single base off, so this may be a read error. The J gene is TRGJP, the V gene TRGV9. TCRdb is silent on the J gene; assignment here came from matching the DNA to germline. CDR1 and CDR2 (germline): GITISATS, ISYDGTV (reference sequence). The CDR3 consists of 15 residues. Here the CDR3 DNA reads TGTGCCTTGTGGGGGCGAGAGTTGTGCAAAAAAATCAAGGTATTT. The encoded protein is CALWGRELCKKIKVF.

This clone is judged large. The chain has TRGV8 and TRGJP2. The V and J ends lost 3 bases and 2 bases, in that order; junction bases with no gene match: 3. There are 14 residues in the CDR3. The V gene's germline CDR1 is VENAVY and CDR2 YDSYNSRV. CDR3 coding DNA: TGTGCCACCTGGGATCCAAGTAGTGATTGGATCAAGACGTTT. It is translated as CATWDPSSDWIKTF.

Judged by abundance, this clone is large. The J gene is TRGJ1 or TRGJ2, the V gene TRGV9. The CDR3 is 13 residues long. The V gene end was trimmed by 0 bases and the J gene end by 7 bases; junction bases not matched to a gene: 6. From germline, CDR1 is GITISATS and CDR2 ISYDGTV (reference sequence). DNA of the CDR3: TGTGCCTTGTGGGAGGTGCAGGTCTATAAGAAACTCTTT. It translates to CALWEVQVYKKLF.